The 24 T cell receptor beta chains presented below share a single source sample, sequenced in a study of OX40 agonist ivuxolimab in advanced cancers. Produced via immunoSEQ multiplex PCR; TCRdb's table is partial and in-frame only. The data hold tens of thousands of clones, with 80% to 95% observed a single time. This specimen consisted of CD4+ or CD8+ T cells sorted from blood, obtained in a trial of the OX40 agonist ivuxolimab. The receptors derive from an adult with an advanced solid tumor such as melanoma, head and neck, liver or kidney cancer.

The chain has TRBV7-2 and TRBJ2-3; 7 bases fit TRBD2. CDR1 and CDR2 (germline): SGHTA, FQGNSA. V lost 6 bases and J lost 3; bases outside the gene matches: 9. There are 15 residues in the CDR3. CDR3 in amino acids: CASRKPGLRTDTQYF. CDR3 nucleotide sequence: TGTGCCAGCAGAAAACCGGGACTAAGGACAGATACGCAGTATTTT. The whole variable domain, remainder taken from reference TRBV7-2 and TRBJ2-3, is GAGVSQSPSNKVTEKGKDVELRCDPISGHTALYWYRQSLGQGLEFLIYFQGNSAPDKSGLPSDRFSAERTGGSVSTLTIQRTQQEDSAVYLCASRKPGLRTDTQYFGPGTRLTVL.

The chain links TRBV7-6 to TRBJ1-3; 7 bases match TRBD1. Germline assignment: CDR1 SGHVS and CDR2 FNYEAQ. Trimming removed 5 bases from V and 8 bases from J; junction bases left unmatched: 6. The CDR3 spans 13 residues. The DNA of the CDR3 is TGTGCCAGCAGCCAGGACAGGAGGGACACCATATATTTT. Protein: CASSQDRRDTIYF.

The genes are TRBV5-1 and TRBJ2-5; 8 bases align to TRBD1. The junction had 8 bases not matched to a gene; V was cut back by 4 bases and J by 3 bases. Germline CDR1 reads SGHRS; CDR2 reads YFSETQ. The length of the CDR3 is 15 residues. The CDR3 here is CASSQLTTGEETQYF. DNA of the CDR3: TGCGCCAGCAGCCAACTTACGACAGGGGAAGAGACCCAGTACTTC.

The J gene is TRBJ2-7, the V gene TRBV5-4; 7 nucleotides match TRBD1. The CDR3 length is 14 residues. The V gene end was trimmed by 0 bases and the J gene end by 3 bases; junction bases not matched to a gene: 3. Germline V CDR1 and CDR2: SGHNT, YYREEE (reference sequence). The CDR3 is CASSLGGGFYEQYF. The CDR3 nucleotides are TGTGCCAGCAGCTTGGGAGGGGGCTTCTACGAGCAGTACTTC.

This chain uses TRBV7-9 with TRBJ2-5; D remains ambiguous. Germline CDR1 reads SEHNR; CDR2 reads FQNEAQ (reference sequence). This CDR3 has 11 amino acids. V lost 3 bases to trimming and J lost 1 base, with 0 bases between them. In nucleotides, the CDR3 is TGTGCCAGCAGCTTCCAAGAGACCCAGTACTTC. It encodes CASSFQETQYF.

The chain couples TRBV5-5 to TRBJ2-3; the D call may be TRBD1 or TRBD2 (5 bases each). V lost 4 bases and J lost 2, with 8 bases in between. The CDR3 runs to 13 residues. Germline V gene data show CDR1 as SGHKS and CDR2 as YYEKEE (reference sequence). The CDR3 DNA reads as TGTGCCAGCAGCGAGGGGTCCACAGATACGCAGTATTTT. Residues: CASSEGSTDTQYF.

The rearrangement joins TRBV2 to TRBJ1-2; the D gene is possibly TRBD1 (6 bases). The ends were cut back, 6 bases at V and 4 bases at J, with 15 bases in the middle. The CDR3 has 14 amino acids. Germline V CDR1 and CDR2: SNHLY, FYNNEI. The CDR3 DNA reads as TGTGCCAGCAGCGAACCCCGGACAGCCTATGGCTACACCTTC. It is translated as CASSEPRTAYGYTF.

The V and J genes are TRBV5-8 and TRBJ1-2, with 7 bases fitting TRBD1. Trimming removed 5 bases from V and 2 bases from J; junction bases left unmatched: 12. Germline CDR1 is SGHTS and CDR2 is YDEGEE. The CDR3 has 16 residues. Here the CDR3 reads CASRNPRGPGNYGYTF. In DNA form, the CDR3 reads TGTGCCAGCAGGAACCCTAGGGGGCCGGGAAACTATGGCTACACCTTC. The variable domain in full, with the rest retrieved from reference TRBV5-8 and TRBJ1-2, is EAGVTQSPTHLIKTRGQQATLRCSPISGHTSVYWYQQALGLGLQFLLWYDEGEERNRGNFPPRFSGRQFPNYSSELNVNALELEDSALYLCASRNPRGPGNYGYTFGSGTRLTVV.

DNA of the CDR3: TGTGCCTGGAGTGTTAACGGGGCCTCTGGAAACACCATATATTTT. Translated: CAWSVNGASGNTIYF. V and J are TRBV30 and TRBJ1-3; D possibly corresponds to TRBD1 (5 bases). CDR1 is GTSNPN and CDR2 is SVGIG in the germline V gene (reference sequence). This CDR3 has 15 residues. The ends were cut back, 0 bases at V and 0 bases at J, with 9 bases in the middle.

Here the CDR3 DNA reads TGTGCCAGCAGCCAAGATGATGTCGGCGGGGGCTACAATGAGCAGTTCTTC. Its translation: CASSQDDVGGGYNEQFF. This chain connects TRBV4-2 to TRBJ2-1; TRBD2 matches 7 bases. The CDR3 runs to 17 residues. Losses at the gene ends were 0 bases for V and 3 bases for J; bases not matched to a gene: 8. The germline gives CDR1 LGHNA, CDR2 YNFKEQ.

The gene calls are TRBV6-1 and TRBJ1-5; D is perhaps TRBD1 (6 bases). The V end lost 2 bases, the J end lost 6 bases, and 14 bases lay between the germline ends. The CDR3 has 15 amino acids. The germline V gene encodes CDR1 MNHNS and CDR2 SASEGT. CDR3 in amino acids: CASSEFQGIPQPQHF. DNA for the CDR3: TGTGCCAGCAGTGAATTCCAGGGGATACCTCAGCCCCAGCATTTT.

The V gene is TRBV2, the J gene TRBJ2-3, with 7 bases identical to TRBD1. CDR1 is SNHLY, CDR2 FYNNEI, per germline. Unmatched junction bases numbered 3, after V lost 4 bases and J lost 2 bases. There are 14 residues in the CDR3. CDR3 coding DNA: TGTGCCAGCAGTGCCCAGGGGGTCACAGATACGCAGTATTTT. Translation: CASSAQGVTDTQYF.

J is TRBJ2-6 and V is TRBV5-4, with 10 bases lining up with TRBD2. CDR3 size: 15 residues. Trimming at V came to 6 bases and at J to 4 bases, leaving 4 bases not matched to a gene. Germline V gene sequence: CDR1 SGHNT, CDR2 YYREEE (reference sequence). CDR3 residues: CASTAGGRGANVLTF. CDR3 sequence (DNA): TGTGCCAGCACAGCGGGGGGGCGCGGGGCCAACGTCCTGACTTTC.

This rearrangement joins TRBV29-1 to TRBJ1-2; 8 bases match TRBD1. The CDR3 is made up of 13 amino acids. Germline CDR1 and CDR2: SQVTM and ANQGSEA. J was trimmed by 8 bases and V by 5 bases; bases with no gene match: 10. CDR3 amino acids: CSVQQDRAGGYTF. The CDR3 nucleotides read TGCAGCGTTCAACAGGACAGGGCGGGAGGCTACACCTTC.

This chain joins TRBV5-6 and TRBJ2-7, with 8 bases fitting TRBD1. The germline gives CDR1 SGHDT, CDR2 YYEEEE. The V gene end was trimmed by 1 base and the J gene end by 4 bases; junction bases not matched to a gene: 7. The CDR3 sequence is 15 residues long. CDR3 region: CASSLFGQGVYEQYF. The DNA for the CDR3 is TGTGCCAGCAGCTTGTTTGGACAGGGAGTATACGAGCAGTACTTC.

V gene TRBV7-9 combines with J gene TRBJ2-2; 7 nucleotides agree with TRBD2. Losses at the gene ends were 6 bases for V and 5 bases for J; bases not matched to a gene: 6. The CDR3 runs 14 residues. Germline V gene data show CDR1 as SEHNR and CDR2 as FQNEAQ (reference sequence). The CDR3, as DNA: TGTGCCAGCAGACCTACTAGCGAAACCGGGGAGCTGTTTTTT. Its protein product is CASRPTSETGELFF.

The rearrangement uses TRBV4-2 and TRBJ2-5, with 9 bases lining up with TRBD1. Germline lookup yields CDR1 LGHNA and CDR2 YNFKEQ. V lost 3 bases to trimming and J lost 4 bases; unmatched junction nucleotides: 6. The CDR3 length is 15 residues. The CDR3 loop reads CASSQATGGVETQYF. The DNA of the CDR3 is TGTGCCAGCAGCCAGGCGACAGGGGGGGTAGAGACCCAGTACTTC.

The rearrangement uses TRBV7-9 and TRBJ1-6, with TRBD1 identical over 8 bases. CDR1 and CDR2 from the germline V gene are SEHNR and FQNEAQ (reference sequence). This CDR3 has 16 amino acids. The ends lost 5 bases at V and 14 bases at J; junction bases unmatched: 17. The CDR3 loop reads CASSARTGNSVSALHF. The CDR3 nucleotides are TGTGCCAGCAGCGCGAGGACAGGGAATAGCGTATCGGCCCTCCACTTT.

The genes are TRBV11-2 and TRBJ2-1, with D unclear. The V end was cut by 5 bases, the J end by 8 bases, with 7 bases between. This CDR3 has 11 amino acids. CDR1 SGHAT and CDR2 FQNNGV come from the germline V gene. The CDR3 coding sequence is TGTGCCAGCAGCCAAAAGGATGAGCAGTTCTTC. Its protein product is CASSQKDEQFF.

The rearrangement joins TRBV11-3 to TRBJ2-5, with D unresolved. Germline lookup yields CDR1 SGHNT and CDR2 YENEEA. The germline V and J ends were trimmed by 2 bases and 2 bases, with 0 bases remaining between them. The CDR3 spans 11 residues. The CDR3 DNA reads TGTGCCAGCAGCTTACAAGAGACCCAGTACTTC. It translates to CASSLQETQYF.

This clone was seen once. The V call is TRBV9, the J call TRBJ2-1, with TRBD1 matching over 7 bases. V gave up 4 bases and J gave up 6 bases; unmatched junction bases: 10. Germline lookup yields CDR1 SGDLS and CDR2 YYNGEE. The CDR3 length is 15 residues. In DNA form, the CDR3 reads TGTGCCAGCAGCTCCACCGGGACAGTAACCAATGAGCAGTTCTTC. It is translated as CASSSTGTVTNEQFF. The entire variable domain, with the rest obtained from reference TRBV9 and TRBJ2-1, is as follows: DSGVTQTPKHLITATGQRVTLRCSPRSGDLSVYWYQQSLDQGLQFLIQYYNGEERAKGNILERFSAQQFPDLHSELNLSSLELGDSALYFCASSSTGTVTNEQFFGPGTRLTVL.

The chain employs TRBV5-1 and TRBJ2-3; possible D gene TRBD2, 5 bases. Germline V gene sequence: CDR1 SGHRS, CDR2 YFSETQ. The CDR3 totals 16 residues. V lost 0 bases and J 2 bases, leaving 13 bases between the germline ends. In DNA form, the CDR3 reads TGCGCCAGCAGCTTGGGTCGTGAGGGCCACACAGATACGCAGTATTTT. Amino acid sequence: CASSLGREGHTDTQYF.

CDR3 sequence reads: CASSFKAPATQYF. The CDR3 nucleotides read TGCGCCAGCAGCTTTAAGGCCCCCGCGACCCAGTACTTC. V gene TRBV5-1 combines with J gene TRBJ2-5; D not certain. This CDR3 is 13 amino acids long. Germline V gene sequence: CDR1 SGHRS, CDR2 YFSETQ. V lost 2 bases to trimming and J lost 7 bases, with 12 bases between them.

The sample holds one count of this clone. V gene TRBV27 combines with J gene TRBJ1-5; TRBD1 might be the D (5 bases). Germline assignment: CDR1 MNHEY and CDR2 SMNVEV (reference sequence). Trimming left V 6 bases short and J 4 bases short, with 19 bases between. The CDR3 covers 16 residues. The DNA for the CDR3 is TGTGCCAGCAGCGTGGGGGGGGGTAGCAGGAATCAGCCCCAGCATTTT. As protein: CASSVGGGSRNQPQHF.